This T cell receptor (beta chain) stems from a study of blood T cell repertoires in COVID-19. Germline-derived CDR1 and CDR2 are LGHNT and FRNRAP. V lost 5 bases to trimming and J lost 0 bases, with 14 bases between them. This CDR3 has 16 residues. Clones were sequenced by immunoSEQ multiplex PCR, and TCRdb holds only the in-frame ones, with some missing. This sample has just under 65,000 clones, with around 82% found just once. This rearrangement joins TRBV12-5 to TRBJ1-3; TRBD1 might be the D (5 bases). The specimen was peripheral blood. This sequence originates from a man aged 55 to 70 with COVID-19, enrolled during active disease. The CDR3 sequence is CASGAIGGISGNTIYF. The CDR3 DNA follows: TGTGCTAGTGGTGCCATCGGGGGGATCTCTGGAAACACCATATATTTT.